Each of the 6 T cell receptor beta chains below was sequenced from the same sample in a study of tumor-infiltrating lymphocytes in oesophageal squamous cell carcinoma. One entry per CDR3 protein results from TCRdb running MiXCR on the PCR reads. In the table there are about 22,000 distinct CDR3 sequences, 35% to 40% of which are singletons. Sequenced sample: esophageal tumor tissue. These receptors originate from a male donor with esophageal squamous cell carcinoma.

This clonotype has a count of ten or more. One junction end disagrees with the germline gene, perhaps due to a read error. J is TRBJ2-5 and V is TRBV6-2 or TRBV6-3; D unresolved. Germline lookup yields CDR1 MNHEY and CDR2 SVGEGT. This CDR3 spans 12 amino acids. The CDR3 sequence is CASSDSRGEQYF. As DNA, the CDR3 is TGTGCCAGCAGTGACTCCCGTGGAGAGCAGTACTTC.

This clonotype was seen at least ten times. The chain recombines TRBV5-1 with TRBJ1-4, with TRBD1 as a possible D gene (5 bases). Germline values: CDR1 SGHRS, CDR2 YFSETQ. The CDR3 has 15 residues. Trimming removed 2 bases at V and 5 bases at J, with 13 bases between. CDR3 nucleotides: TGCGCCAGCAGCTTAACCGGGACCCCAAATGAAAAACTGTTTTTT. This sequence encodes CASSLTGTPNEKLFF.

This clonotype showed up many times. The CDR3 region is CASSDSGADTQYF. Written as DNA, the CDR3 is TGTGCCAGCAGCGACAGCGGGGCAGATACGCAGTATTTT. This chain joins TRBV25-1 and TRBJ2-3; 7 nucleotides line up with TRBD2. V trimming: 6 bases; J trimming: 4 bases; junction bases outside the gene matches: 4. This CDR3 spans 13 amino acids. Per the germline V gene, CDR1 is MGHDK and CDR2 is SYGVNS.

The chain links TRBV6-6 to TRBJ2-5; 10 nucleotides agree with TRBD2. The DNA end is a closer match to TRBJ2-7, so the J assignment may be wrong. CDR1 is MNHNY and CDR2 is SVGAGI in the germline V gene (reference sequence). The CDR3 has 14 amino acids. The chain's CDR3 is CASLRSGRVYEQYF. CDR3 in DNA: TGTGCCAGCTTGCGAAGCGGGAGGGTCTACGAGCAGTACTTC.

The rearrangement joins TRBV7-3 to TRBJ2-1; the match to TRBD2 covers 14 bases. V dropped 4 bases and J dropped 8; count of bases not matched to a gene: 10. The germline gives CDR1 SGHTA, CDR2 FQGTGA. This CDR3 has 17 amino acids. DNA of the CDR3: TGTGCCAGCAGCTCCGGACTAGCGGGAGGCCCTTTCGATGAGCAGTTCTTC. This encodes CASSSGLAGGPFDEQFF.

This clonotype was recorded at least ten times. The rearrangement links TRBV5-5 to TRBJ2-2; weak D call: TRBD1 (5 bases). This CDR3 has 15 residues. V was pared by 4 bases and J by 3 bases, with 13 bases between. Germline CDR1 is SGHKS and CDR2 is YYEKEE (reference sequence). CDR3 amino acids: CASSQSRQYTGELFF. The DNA for the CDR3 is TGTGCCAGCAGCCAGAGCAGACAGTACACCGGGGAGCTGTTTTTT.